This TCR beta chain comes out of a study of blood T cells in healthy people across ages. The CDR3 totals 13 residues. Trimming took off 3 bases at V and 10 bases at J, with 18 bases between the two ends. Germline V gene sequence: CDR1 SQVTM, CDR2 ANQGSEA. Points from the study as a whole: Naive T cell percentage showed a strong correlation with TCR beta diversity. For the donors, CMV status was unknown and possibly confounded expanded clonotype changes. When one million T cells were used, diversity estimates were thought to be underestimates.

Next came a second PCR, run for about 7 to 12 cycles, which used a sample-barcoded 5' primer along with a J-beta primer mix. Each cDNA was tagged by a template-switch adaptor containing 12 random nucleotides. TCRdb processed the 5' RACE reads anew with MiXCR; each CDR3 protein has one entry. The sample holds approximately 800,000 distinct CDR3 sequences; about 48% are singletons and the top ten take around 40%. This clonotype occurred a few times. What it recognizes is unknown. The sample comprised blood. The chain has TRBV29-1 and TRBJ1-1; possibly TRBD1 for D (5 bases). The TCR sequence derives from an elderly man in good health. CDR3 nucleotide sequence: TGCAGCGTTGACCCCCTCGCGACAGCTGGAGCTTTCTTT. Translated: CSVDPLATAGAFF. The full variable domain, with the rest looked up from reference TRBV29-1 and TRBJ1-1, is SAVISQKPSRDICQRGTSLTIQCQVDSQVTMMFWYRQQPGQSLTLIATANQGSEATYESGFVIDKFPISRPNLTFSTLTVSNMSPEDSSIYLCSVDPLATAGAFFGQGTRLTVV.